The T cell receptor beta chain under discussion was sequenced for a study of PD-1 blockade in classical Hodgkin lymphoma. Notes on the study in general: Individuals initiating nivolumab under 1 year after ASCT were excluded.

Method: immunoSEQ multiplex PCR; TCRdb's copy keeps in-frame clones and lacks some. In the table there are 25,000 to 35,000 clones, roughly 85% of which are singletons. In regard to this clone: Its antigen is not identified.

All trial patients relapsed after autologous stem cell transplantation. Trimming pared 1 base from V and 5 bases from J, leaving 8 bases between. This CDR3 is built from 13 residues. Germline assignment: CDR1 MGHRA and CDR2 YSYEKL. The sequenced sample was peripheral blood mononuclear cells (PBMCs), obtained before the second cycle of nivolumab. The V call is TRBV4-1, the J call TRBJ1-1; possible D gene TRBD1, 6 bases. The sequence was obtained from a human donor with classical Hodgkin lymphoma. The CDR3 sequence: CASSQADRTEAFF. DNA of the CDR3: TGCGCCAGCAGCCAAGCTGACAGGACTGAAGCTTTCTTT.